Reported below is one TCR beta chain. Its antigen is not identified. The CDR3 consists of 14 residues. V was shortened by 2 bases and J by 4 bases, with 10 bases between the two germline ends. The germline V gene encodes CDR1 SGHTA and CDR2 FQGTGA. Primed by a sample-barcoded 5' primer and a J-beta primer mix, a second PCR proceeded for 7 to 11 cycles. Unique molecular identifiers of 12 random nucleotides labeled each cDNA. TCRdb re-called the 5' RACE reads with MiXCR, one entry per CDR3 protein. Of approximately 730,000 distinct CDR3 sequences listed, roughly 45% are singletons. This sample was included in a study of blood T cells in healthy people across ages. Whole-study results and caveats: There were more naive CD4+ cells and higher diversity in long-lived donors than in aged donors.

The rearrangement uses TRBV7-3 and TRBJ2-3; D is unclear. The TCR sequence derives from a woman between 55 and 75 years old in good health. Sequencing was carried out using blood. In DNA, the CDR3 is TGTGCCAGCAGCTTAGGTGGGAAACCAGATACGCAGTATTTT. This translates into CASSLGGKPDTQYF.